A selection of T cell receptor beta chains follows, all from one sample in a study of CD8 T cells in ankylosing spondylitis. TCRdb itself ran the 5' RACE reads through MiXCR, one entry per CDR3 protein. The sample contains 180,000 or so distinct CDR3 sequences, roughly 11% of which appear only once. Input material: blood, either unsorted or a sorted T cell fraction (not recorded which). The source is a male donor with ankylosing spondylitis or in good health (not recorded which). Both conserved end residues are part of each CDR3. The D gene is left open where the match is weak. Where a row states a size, it is once, few, many or the class of an expanded clone; other rows omit it.

>TRBV5-1|TRBJ2-2|.|.|15
TGCGCCAGCAGCTTTGTTAAGGGTCTGACCGGGGAGCTGTTTTTT
CASSFVKGLTGELFF
>TRBV12-3/TRBV12-4|TRBJ1-2|.|TRBD1|13
TGTGCCAGCAGTCCTGGACAGGGAAGCGGCTACACCTTC
CASSPGQGSGYTF
>TRBV6-5|TRBJ1-4|few|.|14
TGTGCCAGCAGTTCCCTCGGACGGAATGAAAAACTGTTTTTT
CASSSLGRNEKLFF
>TRBV7-2|TRBJ2-7|many|.|12
TGTGCCAGCAGCTCTTTTACCTACGAGCAGTACTTC
CASSSFTYEQYF
>TRBV20-1|TRBJ1-5|many|.|17
TGCAGTGCTAAGGTGTCGGCGATCCCCTATAGCAATCAGCCCCAGCATTTT
CSAKVSAIPYSNQPQHF
>TRBV20-1|TRBJ2-3|.|TRBD2|16
TGCAGTGCTAGGGCTGCTAGCGGGGTTAGCACAGATACGCACTATTTT
CSARAASGVSTDTHYF
>TRBV7-2|TRBJ2-1|few|.|14
TGTGCCAGCAGCCCGAGCGGGCGCAACAATGAGCAGTTCTTC
CASSPSGRNNEQFF
>TRBV6-2/TRBV6-3|TRBJ2-7|few|.|16
TGTGCCAGCAGTTACTCGATGAAGGGGGATAATTACGAGCAGTACTTC
CASSYSMKGDNYEQYF
>TRBV29-1|TRBJ2-5|many|TRBD2|14
TGCAGCGTTGAGACTAGCGGGGTAGGAGAGACCCAGTACTTC
CSVETSGVGETQYF
>TRBV28|TRBJ2-4|.|.|14
TGTGCCAGCAGCCCGGCAGGTCCCAAAAACATTCAGTACTTC
CASSPAGPKNIQYF
>TRBV6-5|TRBJ2-7|.|.|14
TGTGCCAGCAGTTACTCGGAGAGGTCCTACGAGCAGTACTTC
CASSYSERSYEQYF
>TRBV5-1|TRBJ1-1|many|.|16
TGCGCCAGCAGCTTGAAGGAGGCTCGAGGGTCTATTGAAGCTTTCTTT
CASSLKEARGSIEAFF
>TRBV19|TRBJ1-5|.|.|14
TGTGCCAGTAGTATAGTGGGAAAGAATCAGCCCCAGCATTTT
CASSIVGKNQPQHF
>TRBV7-8|TRBJ1-1|few|.|15
TGTGCCAGCAGCTTAGCACAGGGTTCGAACACTGAAGCTTTCTTT
CASSLAQGSNTEAFF
>TRBV7-2|TRBJ1-2|.|.|16
TGTGCCAGCAGCTTAGCTTCGACACCTACTAACTATGGCTACACCTTC
CASSLASTPTNYGYTF
>TRBV3-1|TRBJ2-7|many|TRBD2|16
TGTGCCAGCAGCCAAGATATGACGGGGGGGCGGCCCGAGCAGTACTTC
CASSQDMTGGRPEQYF
>TRBV5-4|TRBJ2-7|many|TRBD1|16
TGTGCCAGCAGTTTGTCCAGGGGGCGCGGTTTAAACGAGCAGTACTTC
CASSLSRGRGLNEQYF
>TRBV29-1|TRBJ2-1|many|TRBD1|14
TGCAGCGTTGAATCTTGGGCAGGGGGCAATGAGCAGTTCTTC
CSVESWAGGNEQFF
>TRBV7-8|TRBJ1-6|many|TRBD1|17
TGTGCCAGCAGCTTAGATTTGACAGGGCACTATAATTCACCCCTCCACTTT
CASSLDLTGHYNSPLHF
>TRBV7-9|TRBJ2-1|.|.|15
TGTGCCAGCAGCTTAGTAGCTTCGTCCTACAATGAGCAGTTCTTC
CASSLVASSYNEQFF
>TRBV10-3|TRBJ2-2|many|TRBD1|15
TGTGCCATCAGTGAAGGACAGGGAGGAACCGGGGAGCTGTTTTTT
CAISEGQGGTGELFF
>TRBV15|TRBJ2-2|few|.|14
TGTGCCACCAGCATAGGACAGAACACCGGGGAGCTGTTTTTT
CATSIGQNTGELFF
>TRBV15|TRBJ1-5|many|.|14
TGTGCCACCAGCATCAGGGAACAAAATCAGCCCCAGCATTTT
CATSIREQNQPQHF
>TRBV7-6|TRBJ2-3|few|TRBD1|16
TGTGCCAGCAGCTTAGCACCGGGACAGGGACCAGATACGCAGTATTTT
CASSLAPGQGPDTQYF
>TRBV9|TRBJ2-1|many|TRBD2|16
TGTGCCAGCAGCGTAGAGACTAGCGGGAGTCGCAATGAGCAGTTCTTC
CASSVETSGSRNEQFF
>TRBV4-3|TRBJ2-7|many|.|13
TGCGCCAGCAGCCATGGGCAGCGGGACGAGCAGTACTTC
CASSHGQRDEQYF
>TRBV5-1|TRBJ2-7|many|.|13
TGCGCCAGCAGCCCGGAGTATTCCTACGAGCAGTACTTC
CASSPEYSYEQYF
>TRBV6-6|TRBJ1-5|.|.|12
TGTGCCAGCAGTCGGAGCAATCAGCCCCAGCATTTT
CASSRSNQPQHF
>TRBV20-1|TRBJ2-4|few|TRBD2|16
TGCAGTGCTGGCCCGGGACTAGCGGGGGGGAAAAACATTCAGTACTTC
CSAGPGLAGGKNIQYF
>TRBV21-1|TRBJ1-2|.|.|19
TGTGCCAGCAGCAAAGGGGGGAGACAGGGGGCAGACTGGGCCTATGGCTACACCTTC
CASSKGGRQGADWAYGYTF
>TRBV6-1|TRBJ1-2|many|.|14
TGTGCCAGCAACCCCTCCGGATTACCCTATGGCTACACCTTC
CASNPSGLPYGYTF
>TRBV7-2|TRBJ1-5|few|.|12
TGTGCCAGCAGTCGGGACTATCAGCCCCAGCATTTT
CASSRDYQPQHF
>TRBV12-3/TRBV12-4|TRBJ2-5|.|TRBD2|19
TGTGCCAGCAGTTTAGCAACTCTAGTGGCTAGCGGGAGGAAAGAGACCCAGTACTTC
CASSLATLVASGRKETQYF
>TRBV5-1|TRBJ2-3|many|.|15
TGCGCCAGCAGCTTGGACAACTCACAGGGAGATACGCAGTATTTT
CASSLDNSQGDTQYF
>TRBV5-1|TRBJ2-7|.|.|16
TGCGCCAGCAGCTTGACCCGGGACGCCAAAGCCTACGAGCAGTACTTC
CASSLTRDAKAYEQYF
>TRBV12-3/TRBV12-4|TRBJ2-1|many|.|12
TGTGCCAGCAGTTCGAGGGGCTATGAGCAGTTCTTC
CASSSRGYEQFF
>TRBV7-8|TRBJ2-3|.|.|14
TGTGCCAGCAGCGCGGAAAGATCCGGCCTAACGCAGTATTTT
CASSAERSGLTQYF
>TRBV7-8|TRBJ2-3|.|.|14
TGTGCCAGCAGTTGGTCTGTGGGCACAGATACGCAGTATTTT
CASSWSVGTDTQYF
>TRBV20-1|TRBJ2-3|many|TRBD2|14
TGCAGTGCCGGGGGACTAGCGGGACAAGATACGCAGTATTTT
CSAGGLAGQDTQYF
>TRBV28|TRBJ1-3|.|.|16
TGTGCCAGCAGTCACTTCGGACAGAACCCTGGAAACACCATATATTTT
CASSHFGQNPGNTIYF
>TRBV20-1|TRBJ1-1|.|.|15
TGCAGTGCTAGAGGTCAGGCGGCAAGGAACACTGAAGCTTTCTTT
CSARGQAARNTEAFF
>TRBV5-1|TRBJ2-7|few|.|15
TGCGCCAGCAGTTCCGACGGGAGTCGACCCTACGAGCAGTACTTC
CASSSDGSRPYEQYF
>TRBV7-9|TRBJ2-3|.|TRBD2|15
TGTGCCAGCCACCCTTTAGGGACTAGTGCAGATACGCAGTATTTT
CASHPLGTSADTQYF
>TRBV12-3/TRBV12-4|TRBJ1-1|many|.|13
TGTGCCAGCAGCTACGGGACGATCCCTGAAGCTTTCTTT
CASSYGTIPEAFF
>TRBV6-2/TRBV6-3|TRBJ2-2|many|.|12
TGTGCCAGCGATTCGGCAATCGGGGAGCTGTTTTTT
CASDSAIGELFF
>TRBV20-1|TRBJ2-3|many|.|14
TGCAGTGCTAGAGATATGGGAGCGTTGGATACGCAGTATTTT
CSARDMGALDTQYF
>TRBV3-1|TRBJ1-5|many|.|15
TGTGCCAGCAGCCAAGCTAGACACGGCAATCAGCCCCAGCATTTT
CASSQARHGNQPQHF
>TRBV9|TRBJ2-7|many|TRBD2|15
TGTGCCAGCAGCGCGGGACTAGCGGAAACCTACGAGCAGTACTTC
CASSAGLAETYEQYF
>TRBV5-1|TRBJ1-1|few|.|15
TGCGCCAGCAGCTTGGAGTCGTCGGGGGGCACTGAAGCTTTCTTT
CASSLESSGGTEAFF